The 18 T cell receptor beta chains listed next were all sequenced from one sample in a study of sequential checkpoint blockade in melanoma. The treatment was: randomized to nivolumab then ipilimumab (arm A) or the reverse (arm B). Profiled with immunoSEQ multiplex PCR; TCRdb holds only in-frame clones, not every one. The table lists 35,000 to 45,000 clones, 84% of them singletons. The sequencing used CD8+ T cells sorted from blood (inferred from file names), collected from a patient given nivolumab and ipilimumab in sequence. Receptors originate from a human donor with melanoma.

The chain is built from TRBV7-2 and TRBJ2-1, with D possibly matching TRBD2 (5 bases). The CDR3 extends over 15 amino acids. Trimming took off 3 bases at V and 2 bases at J, with 11 bases between the two ends. The germline CDR1 and CDR2 sequences are SGHTA and FQGNSA. The CDR3: CASSFTGSTYNEQFF. In nucleotides, the CDR3 is TGTGCCAGCAGCTTCACGGGGAGCACCTACAATGAGCAGTTCTTC.

CDR3 loop: CASREFLDGELFF. For the CDR3, the DNA is TGTGCCAGCAGGGAATTTTTAGACGGGGAGCTGTTTTTT. This rearrangement joins TRBV2 to TRBJ2-2; D remains ambiguous. The V end lost 6 bases, the J end lost 7 bases, and 12 bases lay between the germline ends. In germline, CDR1 is SNHLY, CDR2 FYNNEI. This CDR3 comprises 13 residues.

The chain links TRBV28 to TRBJ2-7, with D perhaps matching TRBD1 (5 bases). V was pared by 1 base and J by 2 bases, with 9 bases between. This CDR3 is 14 amino acids long. In germline, CDR1 is MDHEN, CDR2 SYDVKM. The CDR3, as DNA: TGTGCCAGCAGTTTATCTGGGGCCCCCTACGAGCAGTACTTC. Translating gives CASSLSGAPYEQYF.

The chain links TRBV29-1 to TRBJ1-1, with D unclear. The CDR3 totals 13 residues. The germline CDR1 and CDR2 sequences are SQVTM and ANQGSEA. The V end was cut by 5 bases, the J end by 6 bases, with 16 bases between. The CDR3: CSVQTFGLPEAFF. The DNA of the CDR3 is TGCAGCGTTCAAACCTTTGGACTCCCTGAAGCTTTCTTT.

The chain combines TRBV27 with TRBJ2-7; TRBD2 aligns across 13 bases. The trim removed 10 bases at V and 0 bases at J, leaving 12 bases unmatched. This CDR3 has 17 residues. CDR1 and CDR2 (germline): MNHEY, SMNVEV (reference sequence). The chain's CDR3 is CATKLAGGTVPSYEQYF. CDR3 coding DNA: TGTGCCACCAAACTAGCGGGAGGGACGGTACCCTCCTACGAGCAGTACTTC.

The chain is built from TRBV18 and TRBJ2-7; D not resolved. V was cut by 3 bases and J by 5 bases, with 8 bases left in between. The germline V gene has CDR1 KGHSH and CDR2 LQKENI. CDR3 length: 12 residues. The CDR3 is CASSPSYHEQYF. CDR3 nucleotides: TGTGCCAGCTCACCGTCCTACCACGAGCAGTACTTC.

In this sample, this clone turned up a few times. The chain combines TRBV28 with TRBJ2-1, with TRBD1 matching over 8 bases. Germline V gene data show CDR1 as MDHEN and CDR2 as SYDVKM. Germline trimming cut 2 bases from V and 8 bases from J; bases unmatched to any gene: 11. The length of the CDR3 is 16 residues. The CDR3 bases are TGTGCCAGCAGTTTAGCGGTGGAGACAGGGGAGGATGAGCAGTTCTTC. It encodes CASSLAVETGEDEQFF. Supplemented by reference TRBV28 and TRBJ2-1, the full variable domain reads DVKVTQSSRYLVKRTGEKVFLECVQDMDHENMFWYRQDPGLGLRLIYFSYDVKMKEKGDIPEGYSVSREKKERFSLILESASTNQTSMYLCASSLAVETGEDEQFFGPGTRLTVL.

The DNA for the CDR3 is TGCAGCGTCGGGACAAGCTCCTACGAGCAGTACTTC. Its translation is CSVGTSSYEQYF. The rearrangement joins TRBV29-1 to TRBJ2-7; D is perhaps TRBD1 (6 bases). CDR1 is SQVTM, CDR2 ANQGSEA, per germline. This CDR3 is 12 amino acids long. V was trimmed by 6 bases and J by 0 bases, leaving 9 bases between them.

V usage is TRBV6-1 and J usage is TRBJ2-7; TRBD1 matches 11 bases. With V trimmed by 9 bases and J by 1 base, 8 bases remained unmatched. This CDR3 region has 15 residues. Germline V gene sequence: CDR1 MNHNS, CDR2 SASEGT. The CDR3 is CASTSGTGGSYEQYF. DNA of the CDR3: TGTGCCAGTACCTCCGGGACAGGGGGTTCCTACGAGCAGTACTTC.

The chain employs TRBV19 and TRBJ2-5; 10 bases match TRBD2. Germline V gene data show CDR1 as LNHDA and CDR2 as SQIVND (reference sequence). The V gene end was trimmed by 7 bases and the J gene end by 5 bases; junction bases not matched to a gene: 10. The CDR3 has 15 amino acids. The CDR3 is CASTEAGGPRETQYF. The CDR3 nucleotides read TGTGCCAGTACTGAAGCGGGGGGGCCCCGCGAGACCCAGTACTTC.

The chain combines TRBV19 with TRBJ1-1, with 7 bases that match TRBD1. The junction had 4 bases not matched to a gene; V was cut back by 9 bases and J by 0 bases. Per germline, CDR1 LNHDA and CDR2 SQIVND (reference sequence). There are 13 residues in the CDR3. CDR3 sequence: CASGQAMNTEAFF. CDR3 nucleotides: TGTGCCAGCGGACAGGCCATGAACACTGAAGCTTTCTTT.

In regard to this clone: Other nucleotide sequences from this sample produce the same CDR3. The chain couples TRBV7-9 to TRBJ2-2; D is unclear. Between the trimmed V and J ends, which lost 4 bases and 5 bases, there was a span of 5 bases. The V gene's germline CDR1 is SEHNR and CDR2 FQNEAQ (reference sequence). The CDR3 runs 12 residues. The CDR3 DNA follows: TGTGCCAGCAGCTCTCTTACCGGGGAGCTGTTTTTT. Residues: CASSSLTGELFF.

This chain links TRBV5-1 with TRBJ1-4; 8 nucleotides agree with TRBD1. With 2 bases clipped from V and 8 bases from J, the junction kept 8 bases outside the gene matches. Germline-derived CDR1 and CDR2 are SGHRS and YFSETQ. This CDR3 contains 15 residues. This chain's CDR3 is CASSFGQGAGEKLFF. Here the CDR3 DNA reads TGCGCCAGCAGCTTCGGGCAGGGGGCCGGCGAAAAACTGTTTTTT.

This clone was observed a handful of times. J is TRBJ1-3 and V is TRBV28; unclear D gene. The V end lost 3 bases, the J end lost 0 bases, and 15 bases lay between the germline ends. The CDR3 length is 17 residues. Germline V gives CDR1 MDHEN, CDR2 SYDVKM. CDR3 region: CASSFPPQSFSGNTIYF. Written as DNA, the CDR3 is TGTGCCAGCAGTTTTCCCCCGCAGTCGTTCTCTGGAAACACCATATATTTT.

This clone was seen a few times. V is TRBV27 and J is TRBJ2-7; 9 bases line up with TRBD2. The CDR3 consists of 13 residues. J lost 7 bases, V lost 8 bases, and 9 bases had no gene match. The germline V gene encodes CDR1 MNHEY and CDR2 SMNVEV (reference sequence). CDR3 DNA: TGTGCCAGCTCCTTAGCGGGAGCTAGAGAGCAGTACTTC. Residues: CASSLAGAREQYF.

V and J are TRBV28 and TRBJ2-5, with D maybe TRBD2 (5 bases). Germline CDR1 reads MDHEN; CDR2 reads SYDVKM. V dropped 7 bases and J dropped 1 base, with 16 bases sitting between them. This CDR3 comprises 15 residues. The CDR3 DNA is TGTGCCAGCACCCAGACACTAGGCCCCCAAGAGACCCAGTACTTC. Its protein product is CASTQTLGPQETQYF.

The V and J genes are TRBV6-1 and TRBJ1-2; perhaps TRBD1 as D (5 bases). This CDR3 region has 12 residues. V shed 6 bases and J shed 3 bases, with 8 bases lying between them. Looked up from germline, CDR1 is MNHNS and CDR2 is SASEGT. DNA for the CDR3: TGTGCCAGCAGGACAGCCCACTATGGCTACACCTTC. This encodes CASRTAHYGYTF.

The J gene is TRBJ2-7, the V gene TRBV7-2; possible D gene TRBD1, 7 bases. V was shortened by 4 bases and J by 2 bases, with 18 bases between the two germline ends. CDR1 is SGHTA and CDR2 is FQGNSA in the germline V gene. The CDR3 is 16 residues long. The CDR3 DNA reads as TGTGCCAGCAGCTCGGAGGGACAGACAGAACCCTACGAGCAGTACTTC. As protein: CASSSEGQTEPYEQYF. Drawing the rest from reference TRBV7-2 and TRBJ2-7, the complete variable domain is GAGVSQSPSNKVTEKGKDVELRCDPISGHTALYWYRQSLGQGLEFLIYFQGNSAPDKSGLPSDRFSAERTGGSVSTLTIQRTQQEDSAVYLCASSSEGQTEPYEQYFGPGTRLTVT.